This entry lists 20 T cell receptor beta chains sequenced from one sample in a study of PD-1 blockade in classical Hodgkin lymphoma. The patients all showed relapse after autologous stem cell transplantation, while their brentuximab vedotin exposure varied. The data were produced by immunoSEQ multiplex PCR, yet TCRdb's version contains in-frame clones alone and is incomplete. The sample consists of roughly 92,000 clones, 80% to 95% of them appearing once. The material was peripheral blood mononuclear cells (PBMCs), obtained at baseline. The receptor set was obtained from a human donor with classical Hodgkin lymphoma.

The V and J genes are TRBV29-1 and TRBJ2-1; D remains unclear. This CDR3 has 10 residues. Germline loops: CDR1 SQVTM, CDR2 ANQGSEA. V lost 7 bases and J lost 4, with 5 bases in between. CDR3 nucleotides: TGCAGCGCACGTTACAATGAGCAGTTCTTC. Its translation is CSARYNEQFF.

The chain uses TRBV7-2 and TRBJ1-5, with D hard to call. The CDR3 contains 13 residues. Germline assignment: CDR1 SGHTA and CDR2 FQGNSA. The V end lost 1 base, the J end lost 5 bases, and 6 bases lay between the germline ends. CDR3 residues: CASSLGNHQPQHF. The DNA for the CDR3 is TGTGCCAGCAGCTTAGGCAATCATCAGCCCCAGCATTTT.

This chain connects TRBV30 to TRBJ1-4; no definite D call. Germline CDR1 GTSNPN, CDR2 SVGIG (reference sequence). V lost 5 bases, J lost 0 bases, and 7 bases lay in between. This CDR3 is built from 13 residues. CDR3 coding DNA: TGTGCCTGGCAGGACGCAACTAATGAAAAACTGTTTTTT. It is translated as CAWQDATNEKLFF.

This clone was seen only once. The chain joins TRBV4-1 to TRBJ2-1, with TRBD2 matching over 12 bases. J gave up 6 bases and V 4 bases, and 13 bases lay outside the gene matches. Germline loops: CDR1 MGHRA, CDR2 YSYEKL. The CDR3 runs to 18 residues. CDR3 sequence (DNA): TGCGCCAGCAGCCTGAAAGGACTAGCGGGATTGGAGCGCAATGAGCAGTTCTTC. Translation: CASSLKGLAGLERNEQFF.

V usage is TRBV30 and J usage is TRBJ1-1; D is unresolved. This CDR3 contains 12 residues. From germline, CDR1 is GTSNPN and CDR2 SVGIG (reference sequence). V shed 3 bases and J shed 6 bases, with 11 bases lying between them. The CDR3 loop is CAWRLSRSEAFF. The DNA of the CDR3 is TGTGCCTGGAGGTTATCGAGGTCTGAAGCTTTCTTT.

The V and J genes are TRBV6-5 and TRBJ2-5, with TRBD1 identical over 10 bases. Trimming removed 5 bases from V and 4 bases from J; junction bases left unmatched: 7. In germline, CDR1 is MNHEY, CDR2 SVGAGI. The CDR3 loop spans 15 amino acids. This CDR3 is CASSPGQGTRETQYF. The DNA of the CDR3 is TGTGCCAGCAGTCCGGGACAGGGGACCAGAGAGACCCAGTACTTC.

The chain recombines TRBV28 with TRBJ2-7, with D possibly being TRBD1 or TRBD2 (6 bases each). With 2 bases removed from V and 3 bases from J, the gap between germline ends came to 17 bases. CDR1 and CDR2 (germline): MDHEN, SYDVKM. This CDR3 region has 16 residues. For the CDR3, the DNA is TGTGCCAGCAGTTTAAATGTTAGGGGGGCCAACTACGAGCAGTACTTC. Translating gives CASSLNVRGANYEQYF.

J is TRBJ1-2 and V is TRBV14, with a tentative D call TRBD1 (5 bases). V lost 0 bases and J 8 bases, leaving 16 bases between the germline ends. This CDR3 is built from 15 residues. Germline V CDR1 and CDR2: SGHDN, FVKESK. CDR3 sequence reads: CASSQDRGGAGGYTF. The CDR3 nucleotides read TGTGCCAGCAGCCAAGATCGAGGAGGGGCGGGAGGCTACACCTTC.

This sequence joins TRBV4-1 and TRBJ2-3; 7 bases are a match to TRBD2. The CDR3 is 19 residues long. V was pared by 4 bases and J by 0 bases, with 16 bases of the junction left unmatched. Germline assignment: CDR1 MGHRA and CDR2 YSYEKL. The CDR3 region is CASSLKIGASGPSTDTQYF. The CDR3 DNA reads as TGCGCCAGCAGCCTAAAGATAGGGGCTAGCGGTCCTAGCACAGATACGCAGTATTTT.

V gene TRBV2 combines with J gene TRBJ1-1; D call uncertain. There are 11 residues in the CDR3. Looked up from germline, CDR1 is SNHLY and CDR2 is FYNNEI. Trimming removed 6 bases at V and 7 bases at J, with 9 bases between. CDR3 in amino acids: CASSWQIEAFF. The CDR3 coding sequence is TGTGCCAGCAGCTGGCAGATTGAAGCTTTCTTT.

This clone was seen just once. This chain connects TRBV28 to TRBJ2-3; D is perhaps TRBD1 (6 bases). This CDR3 is built from 15 residues. Trimming removed 8 bases from V and 2 bases from J, with 17 bases in between. Germline loops: CDR1 MDHEN, CDR2 SYDVKM. CDR3 sequence: CASFRGSSLTDTQYF. DNA of the CDR3: TGTGCCAGCTTTAGGGGGAGCTCCCTCACAGATACGCAGTATTTT. Complete variable domain (other parts from reference TRBV28 and TRBJ2-3): DVKVTQSSRYLVKRTGEKVFLECVQDMDHENMFWYRQDPGLGLRLIYFSYDVKMKEKGDIPEGYSVSREKKERFSLILESASTNQTSMYLCASFRGSSLTDTQYFGPGTRLTVL.

The chain couples TRBV6-5 to TRBJ1-1; D is ambiguous. Germline loops: CDR1 MNHEY, CDR2 SVGAGI. V lost 2 bases and J 0 bases, leaving 7 bases between the germline ends. The CDR3 totals 14 residues. For the CDR3, the DNA is TGTGCCAGCAGTTACCGCAGTTTGAACACTGAAGCTTTCTTT. This gives the protein CASSYRSLNTEAFF.

The chain is built from TRBV11-2 and TRBJ2-4; D gene unclear. Germline lookup yields CDR1 SGHAT and CDR2 FQNNGV. V lost 0 bases and J 0 bases, leaving 9 bases between the germline ends. The CDR3 spans 16 residues. CDR3 sequence: CASSLDLGLAKNIQYF. CDR3 DNA sequence: TGTGCCAGCAGCTTAGATCTTGGCCTAGCCAAAAACATTCAGTACTTC.

The rearrangement joins TRBV19 to TRBJ2-3; perhaps TRBD2 as D (5 bases). With 5 bases removed from V and 4 bases from J, the gap between germline ends came to 16 bases. Germline V lookup: CDR1 LNHDA, CDR2 SQIVND (reference sequence). The CDR3 has 15 residues. The CDR3 reads CASSPLAIMSDTQYF. In DNA, the CDR3 is TGTGCCAGTAGTCCTCTAGCAATAATGTCAGATACGCAGTATTTT.

V is TRBV5-6 and J is TRBJ1-5, with 8 nucleotides matching TRBD1. Per germline, CDR1 SGHDT and CDR2 YYEEEE. This CDR3 spans 13 amino acids. Trimming at V came to 4 bases and at J to 7 bases, leaving 4 bases not matched to a gene. The CDR3 sequence is CASSQGAGQPQHF. As DNA, the CDR3 is TGTGCCAGCAGCCAGGGGGCAGGCCAGCCCCAGCATTTT.

The CDR3 sequence is CASSSSAFVSYGYTF. The DNA for the CDR3 is TGTGCCAGTAGTAGTTCGGCGTTCGTCTCCTATGGCTACACCTTC. The chain recombines TRBV19 with TRBJ1-2; no reliable D call. CDR1 is LNHDA, CDR2 SQIVND, per germline (reference sequence). The CDR3 runs 15 residues. Trimming left V 4 bases short and J 4 bases short, with 16 bases between.

The chain links TRBV30 to TRBJ1-5; 7 bases fit TRBD1. The CDR3 sequence is 13 residues long. Germline V gene lookup returns CDR1 GTSNPN and CDR2 SVGIG (reference sequence). Trimming took 5 bases from V and 4 from J; bases not matched to a gene: 5. The CDR3 loop is CAWGRQGNQPQHF. The CDR3 bases are TGTGCCTGGGGGAGACAGGGAAATCAGCCCCAGCATTTT.

DNA of the CDR3: TGTGCCAGTAGTATGGTGGGGCTAGGGGTCTACAATGAGCAGTTCTTC. Translating gives CASSMVGLGVYNEQFF. The chain links TRBV19 to TRBJ2-1, with a possible D match to TRBD1 (5 bases). CDR3 length: 16 amino acids. The V end lost 3 bases, the J end lost 3 bases, and 15 bases lay between the germline ends. The germline V gene encodes CDR1 LNHDA and CDR2 SQIVND (reference sequence).

In regard to this clone: At one end the junction does not follow the germline gene, possibly because of a read error. The chain recombines TRBV7-9 with TRBJ2-7, with D maybe TRBD1 (6 bases). CDR3 length: 13 residues. Germline CDR1 reads SEHNR; CDR2 reads FQNEAQ (reference sequence). CDR3 loop: CASSSAGTPVGVF. Here the CDR3 DNA reads TGTGCCAGCAGCTCGGCCGGGACACCGGTCGGGGTTTTC.

The chain carries TRBV15 and TRBJ1-3; perhaps TRBD1 as D (5 bases). Germline lookup yields CDR1 LNHNV and CDR2 YYDKDF (reference sequence). The CDR3 sequence is 18 residues long. V lost 0 bases to trimming and J lost 0 bases, with 15 bases between them. CDR3 amino acids: CATSRDRDGGVSGNTIYF. The CDR3 DNA reads TGTGCCACCAGCAGAGATCGCGACGGGGGTGTCTCTGGAAACACCATATATTTT. The full variable domain, in which reference TRBV15 and TRBJ1-3 provide the parts outside the CDR3, is DAMVIQNPRYQVTQFGKPVTLSCSQTLNHNVMYWYQQKSSQAPKLLFHYYDKDFNNEADTPDNFQSRRPNTSFCFLDIRSPGLGDTAMYLCATSRDRDGGVSGNTIYFGEGSWLTVV.